The 14 T cell receptor beta chains given below trace back to one sample, sequenced in a study of Tregs in tolerant kidney transplant recipients. Here immunoSEQ multiplex PCR was the method, and the copy in TCRdb shows in-frame clones only, minus some. The table has around 6,000 clones, about 90% seen once. Their recognized antigens are unknown. This sample comprised Tregs from blood cultured with allogeneic cells, obtained before the transplant. Every receptor here comes from a human patient who received a combined kidney and bone marrow transplant.

V and J are TRBV5-6 and TRBJ1-2, with a weak D call TRBD1 (5 bases). The CDR3 contains 15 residues. Looked up from germline, CDR1 is SGHDT and CDR2 is YYEEEE. Trimming shortened V by 2 bases and J by 2 bases, and 13 bases separated the two germline ends. DNA for the CDR3: TGTGCCAGCAGCTTACTGGGGCAGATGAACTATGGCTACACCTTC. This codes for CASSLLGQMNYGYTF. Based on the CDR3 plus reference TRBV5-6 and TRBJ1-2, the full variable domain is DAGVTQSPTHLIKTRGQQVTLRCSPKSGHDTVSWYQQALGQGPQFIFQYYEEEERQRGNFPDRFSGHQFPNYSSELNVNALLLGDSALYLCASSLLGQMNYGYTFGSGTRLTVV.

This clone was seen a few times. The chain has TRBV28 and TRBJ2-2; tentatively, D is TRBD1 (6 bases). Germline assignment: CDR1 MDHEN and CDR2 SYDVKM. The CDR3 sequence is 16 residues long. V dropped 6 bases and J dropped 6 bases, with 20 bases sitting between them. The CDR3 sequence is CASSRRDTSSAGELFF. In nucleotides, the CDR3 is TGTGCCAGCAGCCGAAGGGACACTTCGTCAGCCGGGGAGCTGTTTTTT.

V gene TRBV7-9 combines with J gene TRBJ2-4, with 8 bases fitting TRBD1. V dropped 10 bases and J dropped 8; count of bases not matched to a gene: 16. Germline V gives CDR1 SEHNR, CDR2 FQNEAQ (reference sequence). This CDR3 has 15 residues. The CDR3 bases are TGTGCCACCGGCGGAGGACAGGGCGGTAGGGACATTCAGTACTTC. Protein product: CATGGGQGGRDIQYF.

In this sample, this clone turned up a few times. This chain links TRBV15 with TRBJ2-4; 13 bases are a match to TRBD2. The CDR3 loop spans 19 amino acids. Trimming removed 1 base from V and 5 bases from J; junction bases left unmatched: 11. Per the germline V gene, CDR1 is LNHNV and CDR2 is YYDKDF (reference sequence). In DNA, the CDR3 is TGTGCCACCAGCAGAGTGAACGGACTAGCGGGAGTGTACGAAAACATTCAGTACTTC. Translating it yields CATSRVNGLAGVYENIQYF.

This chain uses TRBV18 with TRBJ1-2, with D unclear. The V gene lost 3 bases and the J gene lost 4 bases, with 15 bases spanning the gap. The germline gives CDR1 KGHSH, CDR2 LQKENI. The CDR3 totals 15 residues. DNA for the CDR3: TGTGCCAGCTCACCCTGGGCCAAAGGCATCTATGGCTACACCTTC. This translates into CASSPWAKGIYGYTF.

The rearrangement links TRBV27 to TRBJ1-2, with TRBD1 matching 9 bases. In germline, CDR1 is MNHEY, CDR2 SMNVEV (reference sequence). The CDR3 extends over 14 amino acids. The ends lost 2 bases at V and 7 bases at J; junction bases unmatched: 5. CDR3 bases: TGTGCCAGCAGTTTAAACAGGGGGCTTGGTGGCTACACCTTC. It specifies CASSLNRGLGGYTF.

The chain employs TRBV28 and TRBJ1-1; D unresolved. Trimming cost V 6 bases and J 7 bases, with 18 bases left between them. This CDR3 has 14 residues. The germline V gene has CDR1 MDHEN and CDR2 SYDVKM. In DNA form, the CDR3 reads TGTGCCAGCAGCGCCCTTCGGGGAGAGGGTGAAGCTTTCTTT. Amino acids: CASSALRGEGEAFF.

The rearrangement uses TRBV2 and TRBJ2-3; no reliable D call. Trimming left V 5 bases short and J 3 bases short, with 6 bases between. Germline V CDR1 and CDR2: SNHLY, FYNNEI. The CDR3 extends over 12 amino acids. CDR3 coding DNA: TGTGCCAGCAGTTTTGGGACAGATACGCAGTATTTT. Translating it yields CASSFGTDTQYF.

This chain joins TRBV7-9 and TRBJ2-7, with D perhaps TRBD1 (6 bases). The CDR3 totals 14 residues. The V and J ends lost 5 bases and 5 bases respectively, with 16 bases between them. Looked up from germline, CDR1 is SEHNR and CDR2 is FQNEAQ (reference sequence). CDR3 sequence reads: CASSLNRDANEQYF. In DNA, the CDR3 is TGTGCCAGCAGCCTGAACAGGGATGCCAACGAGCAGTACTTC.

The chain employs TRBV29-1 and TRBJ2-5; 7 nucleotides agree with TRBD1. V lost 8 bases and J lost 2; bases outside the gene matches: 11. This CDR3 is built from 14 residues. From germline, CDR1 is SQVTM and CDR2 ANQGSEA. CDR3 amino acids: CSLSLPGQQETQYF. In nucleotides, the CDR3 is TGCAGCCTCTCCCTACCGGGACAGCAAGAGACCCAGTACTTC.

In the case of this clone: Mismatch with germline at one junction end may stem from a read error. The chain is built from TRBV5-1 and TRBJ2-1; D is perhaps TRBD2 (7 bases). The CDR3 length is 17 residues. Looked up from germline, CDR1 is SGHRS and CDR2 is YFSETQ. CDR3 DNA sequence: TGCGCCAGCAGCCCTAGGGGGGGGAAGAGCTCCCACAATGAGCAGTTCTTC. This codes for CASSPRGGKSSHNEQFF.

CDR3: CASSSGRKLQETQYF. CDR3 sequence (DNA): TGTGCCAGCAGCTCAGGTAGAAAGCTCCAAGAGACCCAGTACTTC. The rearrangement uses TRBV7-9 and TRBJ2-5; no firm D call. Trimming stripped 4 bases from V and 1 base from J, with 13 bases between. There are 15 residues in the CDR3. Germline V gene lookup returns CDR1 SEHNR and CDR2 FQNEAQ (reference sequence).

This sequence joins TRBV5-1 and TRBJ2-7; no reliable D call. Trimming took 0 bases from V and 6 from J, leaving 4 bases between them. The CDR3 has 11 residues. Looked up from germline, CDR1 is SGHRS and CDR2 is YFSETQ. In DNA, the CDR3 is TGCGCCAGCAGCTTGGTGGGCGAGCAGTACTTC. Translated, it gives CASSLVGEQYF.

The chain joins TRBV18 to TRBJ1-1, with D unclear. Per the germline V gene, CDR1 is KGHSH and CDR2 is LQKENI. The CDR3 loop spans 14 amino acids. V was shortened by 1 base and J by 1 base, with 7 bases between the two germline ends. DNA for the CDR3: TGTGCCAGCTCACCACGCACGGGGAACACTGAAGCTTTCTTT. It is translated as CASSPRTGNTEAFF.